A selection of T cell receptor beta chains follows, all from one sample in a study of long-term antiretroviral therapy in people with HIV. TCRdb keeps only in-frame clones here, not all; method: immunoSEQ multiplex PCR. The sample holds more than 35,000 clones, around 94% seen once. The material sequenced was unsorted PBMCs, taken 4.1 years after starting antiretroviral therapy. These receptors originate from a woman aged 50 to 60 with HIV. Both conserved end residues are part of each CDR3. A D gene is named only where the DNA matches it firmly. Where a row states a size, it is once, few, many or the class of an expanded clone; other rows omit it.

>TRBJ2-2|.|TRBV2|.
TGTGCCAGCATTGGGGCGGGGAGGAACACCGGGGAGCTGTTTTTT
CASIGAGRNTGELFF
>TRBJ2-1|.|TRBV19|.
TGTGCCAGTAGTATTGGGATGGGTGAGCAGTTCTTC
CASSIGMGEQFF
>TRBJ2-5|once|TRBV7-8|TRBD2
TGTGCCAGCAGCTTAGAGACTAGCGGGGGAGAGACCCAGTACTTC
CASSLETSGGETQYF
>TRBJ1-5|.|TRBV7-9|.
TGTGCCAGCAGCTTAGCAGCGGGGGGCAATCAGCCCCAGCATTTT
CASSLAAGGNQPQHF
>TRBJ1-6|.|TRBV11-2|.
TGTGCCAGCAGCTCATCCCGGGACGGCTATAATTCACCCCTCCACTTT
CASSSSRDGYNSPLHF
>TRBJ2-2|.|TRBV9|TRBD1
TGTGCCAGCAGCAACGGACAGGGTTACGGGGAGCTGTTTTTT
CASSNGQGYGELFF
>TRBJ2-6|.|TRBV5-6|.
TGTGCCAGCAGCCCTCGTAGGGGTCTGGTCTCTGGGGCCAACGTCCTGACTTTC
CASSPRRGLVSGANVLTF
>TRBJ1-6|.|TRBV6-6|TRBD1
TGTGCCAGCAGTTACTTGGACAGGGGGAATTCACCCCTCCACTTT
CASSYLDRGNSPLHF
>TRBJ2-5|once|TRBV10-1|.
TGCGCCAGCAGTGAACAGGAGGCTGTGGAGACCCAGTACTTC
CASSEQEAVETQYF
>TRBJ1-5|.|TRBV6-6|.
TGTGCCAGCAGCTATTCGAGGGATCAGCCCCAGCATTTT
CASSYSRDQPQHF
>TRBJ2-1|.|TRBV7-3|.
TGTGCCAGCAGCTTAGGACCCGACAGGGAGCAGTTCTTC
CASSLGPDREQFF
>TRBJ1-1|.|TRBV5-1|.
TGCGCCAGCAGCTTCTTAGGGGTGAACACTGAAGCTTTCTTT
CASSFLGVNTEAFF
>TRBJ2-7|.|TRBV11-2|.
TGTGCCAGCAGCTTAAACGCTCCCGGACTCGGACCCTACGAGCAGTACTTC
CASSLNAPGLGPYEQYF
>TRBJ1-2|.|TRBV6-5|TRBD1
TGTGCCAGCAGTTACTACAGGGGGCGCTTAAATGGCTACACCTTC
CASSYYRGRLNGYTF
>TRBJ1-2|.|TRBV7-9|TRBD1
TGTGCCAGCAGCTTAGGGACAGGTGGATATGACTATGGCTACACCTTC
CASSLGTGGYDYGYTF
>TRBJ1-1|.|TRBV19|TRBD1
TGTGCCAGTATTCCCCGCGAAGGCGACAGGGGGAGGACTGAAGCTTTCTTT
CASIPREGDRGRTEAFF
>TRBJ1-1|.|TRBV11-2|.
TGTGCCAGCAGCCACCGGCGGGGGCAGGGGAACACTGAAGCTTTCTTT
CASSHRRGQGNTEAFF
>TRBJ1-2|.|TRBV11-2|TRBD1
TGTGCCAGCAGCTCCTGGGACAGGGGGATCTTTGGCTACACCTTC
CASSSWDRGIFGYTF
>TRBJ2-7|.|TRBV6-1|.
TGTGCCAGCAGTGACCATCAACCGGGGGCGCACTTGTCTCACGAGCAGTACTTC
CASSDHQPGAHLSHEQYF
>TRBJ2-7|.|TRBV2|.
TGTGCCAGCCGACCGGGGGCCTACGAGCAGTACTTC
CASRPGAYEQYF
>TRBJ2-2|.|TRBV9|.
TGTGCCAGCAGCGTAGTAGTGAACACCGGGGAGCTGTTTTTT
CASSVVVNTGELFF
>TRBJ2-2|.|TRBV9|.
TGTGCCAGCAACCAAGGAGCGAACACCGGGGAGCTGTTTTTT
CASNQGANTGELFF
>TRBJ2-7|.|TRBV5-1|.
TGCGCCAGCAGCTTTCCGGGTGACGAGCAGTACTTC
CASSFPGDEQYF
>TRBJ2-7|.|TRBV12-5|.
TGTGCTAGTGGTAGGACAGCCTACGAGCAGTACTTC
CASGRTAYEQYF
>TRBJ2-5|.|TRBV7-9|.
TGTGCCAGCAGCTTAGGAGGGGTTAAAGAGACCCAGTACTTC
CASSLGGVKETQYF
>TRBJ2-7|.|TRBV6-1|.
TGTGCCAGCAGTCCAACAGGGGGGGGATACGAGCAGTACTTC
CASSPTGGGYEQYF
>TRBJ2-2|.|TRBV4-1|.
TGCGCCAGCAGCCAATGGGCGGAGAACACCGGGGAGCTGTTTTTT
CASSQWAENTGELFF
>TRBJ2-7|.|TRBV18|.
TGTGCCAGCTCCCCACAGGGCACCTACGAGCAGTACTTC
CASSPQGTYEQYF
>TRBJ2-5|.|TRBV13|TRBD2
TGTGCCAGCAGCTTAGGTCTAGCGGGGGGGCCACAAGAGACCCAGTACTTC
CASSLGLAGGPQETQYF
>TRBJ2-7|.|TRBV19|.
TGTGCCAGTAGTGCGACCCGGGACCGGGACTACGAGCAGTACTTC
CASSATRDRDYEQYF
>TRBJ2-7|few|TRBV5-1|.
TGCGCCAGCAGCTTGAGGCGACAGCCTCCTTCCTACGAGCAGTACTTC
CASSLRRQPPSYEQYF